Included here is one T cell receptor (beta chain) sequence, with context. Its antigen remains unidentified. This CDR3 comprises 13 residues. Germline V gene lookup returns CDR1 LNHDA and CDR2 SQIVND (reference sequence). V was clipped by 5 bases and J by 8 bases, with 13 bases between them. The PCR was carried out with 60 Vbeta primers and 13 Jbeta primers. Generated by immunoSEQ multiplex PCR, the TCRdb table keeps only in-frame clones and is missing some. The repertoire consists of around 150,000 clones, with roughly 85% occurring once and the leading ten covering about 3.7%. These data come from a study of cytomegalovirus exposure and HLA in healthy donors. The donors (healthy individuals) were bone marrow donors. Findings and caveats of the study: Several of the most significant clusters were apparently associated with common viral pathogens in a later analysis.

The sample was PBMCs. The V call is TRBV19, the J call TRBJ2-1; D is unclear. This sequence originates from a male donor in good health and CMV-seronegative. The CDR3, as DNA: TGTGCCAGTAGTTTTGTTGTGTCGGATGAGCAGTTCTTC. This encodes CASSFVVSDEQFF.